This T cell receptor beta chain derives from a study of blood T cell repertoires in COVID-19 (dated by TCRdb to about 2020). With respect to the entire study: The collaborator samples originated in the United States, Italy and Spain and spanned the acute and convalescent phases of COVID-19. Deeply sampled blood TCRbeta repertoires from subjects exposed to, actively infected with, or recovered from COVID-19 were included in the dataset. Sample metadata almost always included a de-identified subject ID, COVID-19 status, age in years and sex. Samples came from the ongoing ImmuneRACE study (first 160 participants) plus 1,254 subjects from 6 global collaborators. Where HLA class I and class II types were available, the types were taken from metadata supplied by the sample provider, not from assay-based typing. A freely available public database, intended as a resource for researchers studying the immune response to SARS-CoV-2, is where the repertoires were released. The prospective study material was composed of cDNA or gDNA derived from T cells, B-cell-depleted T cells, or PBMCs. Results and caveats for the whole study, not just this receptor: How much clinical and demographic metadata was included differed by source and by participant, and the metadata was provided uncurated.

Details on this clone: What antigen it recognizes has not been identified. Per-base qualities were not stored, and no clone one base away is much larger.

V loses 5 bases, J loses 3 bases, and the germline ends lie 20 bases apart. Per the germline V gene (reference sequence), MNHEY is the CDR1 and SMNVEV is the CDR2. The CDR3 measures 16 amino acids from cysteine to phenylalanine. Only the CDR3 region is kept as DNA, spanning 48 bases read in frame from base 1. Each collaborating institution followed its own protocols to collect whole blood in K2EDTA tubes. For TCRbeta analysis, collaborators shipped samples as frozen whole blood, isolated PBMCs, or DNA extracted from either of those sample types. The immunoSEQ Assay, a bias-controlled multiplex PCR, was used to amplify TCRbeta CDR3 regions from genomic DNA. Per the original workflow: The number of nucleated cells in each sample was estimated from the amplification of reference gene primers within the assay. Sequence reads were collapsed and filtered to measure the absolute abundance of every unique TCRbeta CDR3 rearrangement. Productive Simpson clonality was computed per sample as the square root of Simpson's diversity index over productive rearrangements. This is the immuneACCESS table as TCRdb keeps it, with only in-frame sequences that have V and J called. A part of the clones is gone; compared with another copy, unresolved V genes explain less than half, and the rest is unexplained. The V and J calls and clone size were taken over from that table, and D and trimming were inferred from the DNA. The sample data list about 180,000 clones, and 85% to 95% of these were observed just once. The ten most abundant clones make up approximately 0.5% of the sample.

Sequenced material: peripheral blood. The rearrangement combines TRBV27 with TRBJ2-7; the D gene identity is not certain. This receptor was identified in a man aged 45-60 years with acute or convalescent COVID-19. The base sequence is TGTGCCAGCAGTCAAACTCCCCGAGACAAGGTCTACGAGCAGTACTTC. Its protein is CASSQTPRDKVYEQYF.